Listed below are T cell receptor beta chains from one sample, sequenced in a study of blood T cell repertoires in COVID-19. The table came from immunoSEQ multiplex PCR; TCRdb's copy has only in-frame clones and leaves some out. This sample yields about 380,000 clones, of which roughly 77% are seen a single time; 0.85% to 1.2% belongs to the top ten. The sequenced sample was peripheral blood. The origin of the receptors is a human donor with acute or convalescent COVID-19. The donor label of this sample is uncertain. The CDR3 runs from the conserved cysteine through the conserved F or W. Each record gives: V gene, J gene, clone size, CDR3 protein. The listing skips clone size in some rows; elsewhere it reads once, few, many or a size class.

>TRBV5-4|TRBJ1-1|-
CASSLGTDPADTEAFF
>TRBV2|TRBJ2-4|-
CASRADGGNIQYF
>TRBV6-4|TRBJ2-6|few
CASSDSHSGANVLTF
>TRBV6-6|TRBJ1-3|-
CASSRDRYSGNTIYF
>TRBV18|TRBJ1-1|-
CASSPEQRNTEAFF
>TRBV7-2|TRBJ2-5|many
CASSRSQGAGETQYF
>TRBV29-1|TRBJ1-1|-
CSVRAQGGTEAFF
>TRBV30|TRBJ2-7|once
CAWSMGGASYEQYF
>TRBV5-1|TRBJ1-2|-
CASSLGGELGYGYTF
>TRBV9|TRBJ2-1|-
CASSHTSATYNEQFF
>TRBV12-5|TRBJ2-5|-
CASGLVPSGRAPKTQYF
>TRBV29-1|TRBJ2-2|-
CSVTQTGTGELFF
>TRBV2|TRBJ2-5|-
CASSESRGGETQYF
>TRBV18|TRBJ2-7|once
CASSPTDSSYEQYF
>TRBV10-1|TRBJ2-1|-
CASSEEAARGQFF
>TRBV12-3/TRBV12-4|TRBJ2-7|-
CATTSGLGYEQYF
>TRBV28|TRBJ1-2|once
CASSLARGINYGYTF
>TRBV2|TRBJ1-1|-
CASSERRGNTEAFF
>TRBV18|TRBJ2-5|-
CASSPTQTTETQYF
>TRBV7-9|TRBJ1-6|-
CASSFGYNSPLHF
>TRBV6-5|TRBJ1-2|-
CASRGQGRYGYTF
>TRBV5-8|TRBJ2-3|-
CASSLQGQQMSTDTQYF
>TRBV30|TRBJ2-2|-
CALDRANTGELFF
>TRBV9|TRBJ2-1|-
CASSVSRSLNEQFF
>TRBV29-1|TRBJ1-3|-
CSVEPRQGVRGNTIYF
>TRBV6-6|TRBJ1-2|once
CASSENREGYTF
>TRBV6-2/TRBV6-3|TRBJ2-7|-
CASSFVKRRGTGRTYEQYF
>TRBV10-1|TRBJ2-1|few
CASSGDRVNRFF
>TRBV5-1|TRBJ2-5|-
CASRLGSGYSQETQYF
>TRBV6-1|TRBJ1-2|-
CASSESRLAGARGYTF
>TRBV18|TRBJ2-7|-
CASSPTTHYEQYF
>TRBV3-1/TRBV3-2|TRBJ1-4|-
CASSQAVGSPGKLFF
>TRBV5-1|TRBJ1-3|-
CASSRGQYYSGNTIYF
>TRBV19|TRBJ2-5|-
CASSTQTSGGRPQYF
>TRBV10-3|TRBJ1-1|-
CAAADRANTEAFF
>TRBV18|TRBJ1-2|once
CASSPRQFGRTNYGYTF
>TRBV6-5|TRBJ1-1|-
CASDRPAMNTEAFF
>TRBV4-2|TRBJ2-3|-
CASSVPRGTDTQYF
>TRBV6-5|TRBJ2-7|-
CASSPSDNYEQYF
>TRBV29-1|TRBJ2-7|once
CSVEDPDTYYEQYF
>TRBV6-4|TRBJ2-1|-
CASSDEWGVSYNEQFF
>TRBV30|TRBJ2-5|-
CAWSVRRGIWTQYF
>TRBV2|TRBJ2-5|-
CASQELGQSETQYF
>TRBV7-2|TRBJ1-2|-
CASSFTGGLSNYGYTF
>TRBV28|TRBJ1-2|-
CATKRGSNYGYTF